This section outlines one T cell receptor beta chain sequence together with its context. The antigen is unknown. The lymph nodes were axillary draining lymph nodes from breast cancer patients. The sample is drawn from a study of breast tumors, draining lymph nodes, adjacent tissues. Study conclusions and caveats: Compared with lymph nodes, tumors were less diverse; compared with nontumor tissue, more.

Germline V gene sequence: CDR1 GTSNPN, CDR2 SVGIG (reference sequence). The CDR3 contains 16 residues. Trimming took 2 bases from V and 1 from J, leaving 16 bases between them. MiXCR, applied by TCRdb to the multiplex PCR reads, yields one record per CDR3 protein. The sample records 150,000 to 200,000 distinct CDR3 sequences, about 33% being singletons. This receptor was taken from a female donor with breast cancer. Some clones in this sample may be carry-over from other donors' samples. Sample: axillary lymph node tissue. The rearrangement joins TRBV30 to TRBJ2-3, with D maybe TRBD1 (6 bases). CDR3 residues: CAWSPSPQGGTDTQYF. The CDR3 nucleotides are TGTGCCTGGAGTCCCTCCCCACAGGGAGGCACAGATACGCAGTATTTT.